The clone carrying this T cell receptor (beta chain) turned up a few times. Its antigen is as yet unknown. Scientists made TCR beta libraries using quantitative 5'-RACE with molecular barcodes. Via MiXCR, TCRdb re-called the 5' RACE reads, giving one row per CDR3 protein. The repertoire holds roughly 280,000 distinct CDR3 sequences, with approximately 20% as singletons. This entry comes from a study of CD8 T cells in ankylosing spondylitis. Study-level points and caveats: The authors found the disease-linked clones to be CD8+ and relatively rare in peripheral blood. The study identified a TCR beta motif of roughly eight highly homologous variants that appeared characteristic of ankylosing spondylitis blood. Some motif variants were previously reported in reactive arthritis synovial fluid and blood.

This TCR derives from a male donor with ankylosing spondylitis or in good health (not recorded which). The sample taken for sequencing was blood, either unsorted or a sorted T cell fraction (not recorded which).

The CDR3 sequence: CASSEFQGAVGYTF. The CDR3, as DNA: TGTGCCAGCAGTGAATTTCAGGGGGCGGTTGGCTACACCTTC. This sequence joins TRBV25-1 and TRBJ1-2, with 8 bases lining up with TRBD1. Per the germline V gene, CDR1 is MGHDK and CDR2 is SYGVNS. The CDR3 is 14 amino acids. The V and J ends lost 1 base and 7 bases, in that order; junction bases with no gene match: 5.